This T cell receptor (beta chain) appears in the sequencing data of a study of vaccination and CD4 T cells after COVID-19. As for the study in general: The convalescents comprised six males and four females, two of them Hispanic. Either a CEFX pool, an HIV-1 Nef pool, or no peptide was added to control cultures.

This clonotype was observed a few times. Its antigen is as yet unknown. At the Johns Hopkins FTIC core, DNA taken from cultured CD4+ T cells was sequenced by way of the Oncomine TCR Beta short-read assay. Investigators obtained genomic DNA by extraction from cultured CD4+ T cells. TCRdb redid the calling of the PCR reads with MiXCR, one entry per CDR3 protein. Of around 23,000 distinct CDR3 sequences listed, about 42% were seen once; the top ten hold around 4.4%. Regarding the study as a whole: Median SARS-CoV-2-reactive clonotype numbers rose nonsignificantly, 21 to 38.

Time point in this sample: late sampling 161 to 241 days after vaccination in a few convalescent patients. Treatment: approximately nine-day PBMC culture with coronavirus spike peptide pools or control peptides (ViraFEST assay). The source of this sequence is a human donor who had recovered from COVID-19. The sample in question was CD4+ T cells from blood, cultured in vitro, obtained about 7 months after SARS-CoV-2 vaccination.

The CDR3 region is CASSTRQGVYGYTF. CDR3 bases: TGTGCCAGCAGTACCCGACAGGGGGTCTATGGCTACACCTTC. This chain joins TRBV27 and TRBJ1-2, with 9 bases fitting TRBD1. Germline V gene data show CDR1 as MNHEY and CDR2 as SMNVEV (reference sequence). CDR3 length equals 14 residues. V was pared by 5 bases and J by 4 bases, with 5 bases of the junction left unmatched.